This paragraph covers one TCR beta chain sequence. Its antigen is still unknown. Clones were read by immunoSEQ multiplex PCR, and TCRdb kept only the in-frame ones, dropping some. The data contain about 2.4 million clones, 80% to 95% of them singletons. This sample was included in a study of shared clonotypes between healthy human individuals. Study-level points and caveats: Rarefaction indicated that sorted-subset sequencing remained incomplete although depth was large. Of the naive CD4 clonotypes, around 5.2% were shared across a few donors.

V lost 3 bases and J lost 3; bases outside the gene matches: 13. The CDR3 sequence is 18 residues long. The specimen was naive CD4+ T cells from PBMCs. Subset given: CD45RA+ positively selected. The source of this sequence is a man between 18 and 29 years old in good health. Some clones in this sample may be carry-over from other donors' samples. This chain joins TRBV23-1 and TRBJ2-5, with 10 bases lining up with TRBD2. TRBV23-1 is an ORF, with its function uncertain. CDR3 amino acids: CASSHPGTSVSLKETQYF. The DNA for the CDR3 is TGCGCCAGCAGTCACCCCGGGACTAGCGTTAGCCTTAAAGAGACCCAGTACTTC.